Here is one T cell receptor beta chain with its context. Its antigen has not been determined. No clone much larger than this one lies a single base away; base qualities are absent. This sample is drawn from a study of blood T cell repertoires in COVID-19 (TCRdb year 2020). With respect to the entire study: Collaborator samples came from the United States, Italy and Spain and covered acute and convalescent phases of COVID-19. The prospective study material was composed of cDNA or gDNA derived from T cells, B-cell-depleted T cells, or PBMCs. Deeply sampled blood TCRbeta repertoires from subjects exposed to, actively infected with, or recovered from COVID-19 were included in the dataset. The repertoires were made available in a free public database intended to serve as a resource for research on the immune response to SARS-CoV-2. The samples were drawn from two sources: the first 160 participants of the ongoing ImmuneRACE study, and 1,254 subjects contributed by 6 global collaborators. Sample metadata almost always included a de-identified subject ID, COVID-19 status, age in years and sex. Where available, HLA class I and class II types were obtained from metadata supplied by the sample provider rather than from assay-based typing. Results the study describes overall, beyond this receptor: The amount of clinical and demographic metadata varied by source and participant and was provided uncurated.

The germline V and J ends show losses of 0 bases and 3 bases respectively, and no gene match explains 2 bases of the junction. The CDR1 and CDR2 encoded by the germline V gene are MGHRA and YSYEKL. The CDR3 numbers 15 residues from cysteine through phenylalanine. The read is trimmed to its CDR3 DNA, 45 bases read in frame from base 1. Enrolling through a virtual design, the prospective study's participants ranged in age from roughly 18 to 90 years and lived across some 22 United States geographic areas. To assign participants to cohorts, the prospective study relied on clinical history that participants themselves reported in a screening survey and a study questionnaire. For ImmuneRACE Cohort 3, a participant was defined as recovered based on two consecutive negative NP/OP PCR tests, clearance by a healthcare professional, or resolution of symptoms. In the prospective study, whole blood, serum and a nasopharyngeal or oropharyngeal swab were collected from each participant by mobile phlebotomists. Additional blood draws and questionnaires over a 2-month period could optionally be provided by prospective study participants. Before DNA extraction, prospective study blood samples were shipped either frozen or at room temperature.

The immunoSEQ Assay, a bias-controlled multiplex PCR, was used to amplify TCRbeta CDR3 regions from genomic DNA. The study's own analysis went as follows. Nucleated cell counts per sample were estimated from amplification of reference gene primers within the assay. To quantify the absolute abundance of each unique TCRbeta CDR3 rearrangement, sequence reads were collapsed and filtered. For each sample, productive Simpson clonality was calculated as the square root of Simpson's diversity index over productive rearrangements. TCRdb took this table from immuneACCESS and kept in-frame rearrangements with V and J called. Such tables lack part of the clones; where checked against another copy, unresolved V genes explain under half of the gap, and the rest is unexplained. V and J calls and clone size are as listed in that table; D and trimming were resolved from the DNA. The sample has roughly 300,000 clones on record, approximately 90% of them singletons. The ten largest clones take up roughly 1.1% of the sample.

The receptor comes from a woman aged 25 to 45 who had recovered from COVID-19. Sequencing used PBMCs or T cells enriched from blood (not recorded which). The chain is made from TRBV4-1 and TRBJ2-7; TRBD2 fits 10 bases in the junction. The sequenced DNA is TGCGCCAGCAGCCAAGAAACTAGCGGGATCTACGAGCAGTACTTC. Translated, this gives CASSQETSGIYEQYF.